This T cell receptor beta chain was identified during a study of shared clonotypes between healthy human individuals. Study-level results: Sharing across four donors was highest in naive CD4 (roughly 5%) and lowest in memory CD8 (roughly 0.4%).

The donors were all Caucasian adults (living in Nashville, Tennessee). About this clone: The antigen remains unidentified.

Per germline, CDR1 GTSNPN and CDR2 SVGIG (reference sequence). Trimming took off 3 bases at V and 2 bases at J, with 13 bases between the two ends. This CDR3 region has 15 residues. Some clones are missing from TCRdb's copy, which holds only in-frame ones; the method was immunoSEQ multiplex PCR. Seen here are more than 900,000 clones, approximately 80% observed once, and the top ten hold under 0.8%. The sequence derives from a man aged 18 to 30 in good health. Some clones in this sample may be carry-over from other donors' samples. The chain employs TRBV30 and TRBJ2-2; possibly TRBD2 for D (5 bases). Sequencing was carried out using memory CD4+ T cells from PBMCs. As for subset: CD45RA-negative fraction. CDR3 in DNA: TGTGCCTGGAGCCCTGGTGGAGGTAACACCGGGGAGCTGTTTTTT. Amino acids: CAWSPGGGNTGELFF.